This T cell receptor (beta chain) was sequenced for a study of cytomegalovirus exposure and HLA in healthy donors (dated by TCRdb to about 2017). For the wider study: In an earlier analysis of 587 of the donors, about 270 Gb of sequence data and 90 million to 120 million unique TCR beta sequences from roughly 190 million T cells were reported. To study patterns of TCR occurrence, a later analysis re-analyzed previously published TCR beta repertoires from 666 donors and added high-resolution HLA genotyping. An early release that covered about 640 HLA-typed donors contained approximately 290 gigabases of sequencing data and roughly 84 million unique TCR sequences. A later genetic analysis took genome-wide SNP genotypes for about 55% of the roughly 670 donors and used that subset as a discovery cohort. In an earlier analysis of 550 to 700 of the donors, high-throughput TCR beta sequencing was used to judge whether each TCR beta V gene segment behaved as functional or pseudogenic. Donor age, sex, ethnicity and CMV serostatus were collected together with the repertoire data. The number of typed donors differed by locus: 629-630 for A, B, C, DRB1 and DQB1; some 540 for DQA1; 606 for DPA1; and about 470 for DPB1. Both class I and class II loci were covered by HLA typing, at four-digit resolution. In the later analysis, no new phenotypic data were used to find candidate immune exposures; instead, reliance was placed on TCR beta sequences and their occurrence across donors. All discovery cohort repertoires had been generated using a single sequencing platform. The study aimed to test whether cataloging public T cell receptors could reveal signatures of past pathogen exposure. Four or five DR-DQ haplotypes were handled as single units for association and clustering because linkage in the cohort was strong. Among about 400 genotyped donors of the cohort, an average of about 220,000 unique TCR beta nucleotide sequences was sequenced per donor, of which about 19% were non-productive. A separate validation cohort of approximately 120 different subjects was used in addition to the roughly 700-subject first cohort. The study combined high-throughput TCR immunosequencing, statistical association of individual TCRs with disease status, and machine learning to predict cytomegalovirus infection status. Among the approximately 420 genotyped donors, around 79% belonged to the genetic ancestry cluster associated with self-reported Caucasian donors. Using immunosequencing, the study profiled T cell repertoires from around 670 subjects and related those repertoires to cytomegalovirus serostatus.

Libraries were made using the immunoSEQ multiplex PCR assay. The multiplex PCR relied on a mix of 60 forward primers for TCR Vbeta segments and 13 reverse primers for TCR Jbeta segments. The CDR3 region of rearranged TCR beta genes was amplified from genomic DNA by a multiplex PCR assay. The Illumina HiSeq System was used to sequence the amplified TCR beta libraries as 87-base-pair reads. In the source study's methods: A later analysis counted about 80 million unique TCR beta chains across the roughly 700 repertoires, and roughly 10 million of these chains were shared by at least two donors. To remove PCR and sequencing errors, raw reads were error-corrected and collapsed into unique sequences using a nearest-neighbor algorithm that merged closely related sequences. CDR3 sequences were aligned to IMGT reference sequences to assign V, D and J gene segments. For a sequence to be retained, a match of at least six nucleotides to both a V gene segment and a J gene segment was required. A rearrangement counted as productive if the CDR3 had no stop codons and remained in frame with V and J, and every other rearrangement counted as non-productive. CDR3 was defined according to IMGT convention as the region running from the second conserved V-encoded cysteine to the conserved J-encoded phenylalanine. The earlier analysis of some 540 of the donors excluded any sequence lacking an unambiguous match to a single V gene segment. In an earlier analysis of 450 to 750 of the donors, a V segment was called functional when productive rearrangements were above 56.7%, and segregating when the standard deviation between donors exceeded 5%. A statistical classification framework was developed to diagnose cytomegalovirus status using the catalog of TCR beta chain sequences. V and J gene assignment, in a later analysis, came from comparing TCR nucleotide sequences with IMGT/GENE-DB human TR gene sequences. The TCRdist pipeline was used in a later analysis to assign CDR3 sequences and most-parsimonious VDJ recombination scenarios. A later analysis defined each TCR beta chain by its CDR3 amino acid sequence plus V-gene family, and excluded reads lacking a unique V-gene family. In a later analysis, a few hundred highly shared, low-generation-probability nucleotide sequences were removed to address suspected cross-contamination and a sequencing artifact. In a later analysis, a clonal expansion index for each public chain was calculated from normalized within-repertoire ranks of inferred template counts. Generation probabilities in a later analysis came from a VDJ recombination model fitted to out-of-frame rearrangements, and those results were checked against IGoR. A later analysis scored TCR-TCR, TCR-HLA and TCR-CMV co-occurrence with hypergeometric tests, applying a repertoire-size bias correction to TCR pairs. In a later analysis, false discovery rates were estimated by permuting HLA or CMV assignments 20 times. A later analysis grouped co-occurring TCRs with DBSCAN, adding TCRdist sequence similarity when clustering within HLA-allele-positive subsets. Co-occurrence clustering excluded repertoires with fewer than 30,000 or more than 120,000 public chains, plus five with anomalous nucleotide sharing. TCRdb limited this immuneACCESS table to in-frame rearrangements with V and J called. A share of clones is missing; checked studies link under half to unresolved V genes, and the rest is unexplained. The DNA was the basis for D and trimming; V, J and clone size are from that table. The sample table shows more than 95,000 clones, and around 64% are seen once. The ten largest account for 3.2% of the sample.

Broad study findings and their caveats: In a later analysis, HLA-associated TCR beta chains showed more clonal expansion and lower generation probabilities than non-associated chains that were equally common. A later analysis found that TCR association rates varied across HLA loci, with DRB1 alleles showing the most associated TCRs and HLA-C alleles the fewest. A later genetic analysis associated a missense DCLRE1C variant with V-gene and J-gene trimming of TCR beta chains, and an independent cohort replicated the association. In this cohort, only TCR beta chains were sequenced, and detectable features were limited by the absence of alpha or paired-chain data. CMV serostatus was the only immune exposure information available for the cohort. In a later analysis, about 16,000 TCR beta sequences were associated with specific HLA alleles at a false discovery rate of 0.05. The authors suggested that the approach could potentially be generalized to other disease states and immunological phenotypes. While some public TCRs were present in many individuals, most TCR sequences turned up only very rarely across donors. Compared with the roughly 720-donor mean, donors in an Asian-associated ancestry cluster had fewer N-insertions in productive TCRs, according to a later genetic analysis. A further reported finding was that TCR beta sequences accurately predicted the HLA-A and HLA-B alleles for most subjects in the first cohort. The 87-base-pair reads could not distinguish some IMGT-functional V segments, including TRBV6-2 and TRBV6-3, so those segments were excluded. The classifier was reported to diagnose cytomegalovirus status with high specificity and sensitivity in both the original and validation cohorts. Because counts were too low, 15 to 20 rarely observed V segments, including chromosome 9 orphons, were left out of the earlier analysis of roughly 600 of the donors. A cluster of highly shared sequence variants was judged likely to be a technical artifact of the sequencing pipeline. In an earlier analysis of approximately 600 of the donors, most TCR beta V segments were observed in productive rearrangements about 90% or about 30% of the time, broadly matching IMGT annotations. Because some donors lacked HLA typing at each locus, the association tests relied only on the typed subset. When HLA alleles, especially DR and DQ, strongly co-occurred, attributing TCR associations to individual alleles was difficult. According to a later analysis, parvovirus B19, influenza, CMV and Epstein-Barr virus appeared linked to several top co-occurrence clusters. In vitro tests confirmed that a few of the cytomegalovirus-associated TCR beta chains recognize cytomegalovirus antigens. Linkage disequilibrium might explain the correlated functional status among segregating V segments, but an unknown experimental factor could not be ruled out. A later analysis found that most CMV-associated TCR beta chains appeared HLA-restricted, with HLA associations seemingly driven largely by CMV exposure. Sequencing depth was assumed to be roughly uniform across donors in the presence/absence analyses, though that assumption may not hold. The study listed 150 to 200 TCR beta chains as associated with cytomegalovirus.

Measured from the cysteine to the phenylalanine, the CDR3 is 15 residues long. Just the 45-base CDR3 DNA is kept, in frame starting at base 1. The germline V gene (reference sequence) sets CDR1 to WNHNN and CDR2 to SYGVQD. The junction shows trimming of 3 bases on V and 0 bases on J, plus 9 bases between the germline ends. With regard to this clone: Its antigen remains undetermined. Per-base qualities were not stored, and no clone one base away is much larger.

The cohort was made up of around 720 healthy bone marrow donors. At the time of sampling, every cohort member was nominally healthy, though immune exposures that went unrecorded were likely present. The donor was CMV seronegative and was included in the group of a few hundred seronegative cohort members. A peripheral blood sample was provided by each donor, and peripheral blood mononuclear cells were used for TCR beta sequencing. The Qiagen DNeasy Blood Extraction Kit was used to extract genomic DNA from the blood cell samples. The V gene is TRBV10-1 and the J gene is TRBJ2-1; 6 matching bases give a weak D call of TRBD2. This clonotype was obtained from a man in his sixties in good health and CMV-seronegative. The specimen sequenced was PBMCs. In nucleotides, the sequence is TGCGCCAGCAGTGACGACGGGAGCTCCTACAATGAGCAGTTCTTC. Translated, this is CASSDDGSSYNEQFF.